Below are 4 T cell receptor beta chains sequenced from a single sample in a study of blood T cell repertoires in COVID-19. Sequencing was performed with immunoSEQ multiplex PCR; in TCRdb, only in-frame clones are kept and a portion is missing. This table holds about 260,000 clones, nearly 90% found once. What was sequenced was peripheral blood. The source is a human donor in a cohort sampled during active COVID-19.

The chain carries TRBV29-1 and TRBJ2-6; D ambiguous. V was trimmed by 5 bases and J by 0 bases, leaving 11 bases between them. Germline V CDR1 and CDR2: SQVTM, ANQGSEA. The CDR3 length is 15 residues. CDR3 region: CSVHSPPSGANVLTF. The CDR3 DNA follows: TGCAGCGTTCACTCACCCCCCTCTGGGGCCAACGTCCTGACTTTC. Full variable domain (rest looked up from reference TRBV29-1 and TRBJ2-6): SAVISQKPSRDICQRGTSLTIQCQVDSQVTMMFWYRQQPGQSLTLIATANQGSEATYESGFVIDKFPISRPNLTFSTLTVSNMSPEDSSIYLCSVHSPPSGANVLTFGAGSRLTVL.

The chain couples TRBV19 to TRBJ1-2, with TRBD1 matching 9 bases. V was clipped by 6 bases and J by 2 bases; unmatched bases: 7. Looked up from germline, CDR1 is LNHDA and CDR2 is SQIVND (reference sequence). The CDR3 has 15 amino acids. Here the CDR3 reads CASSHGQGSNYGYTF. In DNA, the CDR3 is TGTGCCAGTAGCCACGGACAGGGGTCGAACTATGGCTACACCTTC.

The gene calls are TRBV6-2 or TRBV6-3 and TRBJ1-1; the D is unclear. Trimming removed 7 bases from V and 1 base from J, with 13 bases in between. Looked up from germline, CDR1 is MNHEY and CDR2 is SVGEGT. CDR3 length: 14 amino acids. The DNA of the CDR3 is TGTGCCAGCACCCCGAGGCTACAGAACACTGAAGCTTTCTTT. Its translation is CASTPRLQNTEAFF.

The chain employs TRBV7-3 and TRBJ2-2; D not certain. Germline assignment: CDR1 SGHTA and CDR2 FQGTGA. The V end lost 1 base, the J end lost 2 bases, and 11 bases lay between the germline ends. The CDR3 consists of 16 residues. As DNA, the CDR3 is TGTGCCAGCAGCTTAAACCGGCTAGACAACACCGGGGAGCTGTTTTTT. As protein: CASSLNRLDNTGELFF.